The 9 T cell receptor beta chains below were found in one sample sequenced in a study of PD-1 blockade in classical Hodgkin lymphoma. The method was immunoSEQ multiplex PCR; TCRdb's version includes in-frame clones alone and lacks a portion of them. Found here are roughly 12,000 clones, about 90% of them singletons; the top ten hold roughly 0.46%. Patients all relapsed after autologous stem cell transplantation, and there was variation in brentuximab vedotin exposure. Magnetic negative selection served to purify CD4+ T cells out of PBMCs that had been thawed. The starting material was CD4+ T cells from blood, obtained at baseline. The receptors were sampled from a human donor with classical Hodgkin lymphoma.

A few counts support this clone. The gene calls are TRBV7-9 and TRBJ1-4; possible D gene TRBD1, 5 bases. Trimming took off 3 bases at V and 0 bases at J, with 11 bases between the two ends. Germline lookup yields CDR1 SEHNR and CDR2 FQNEAQ (reference sequence). The CDR3 sequence is 16 residues long. CDR3 nucleotides: TGTGCCAGCAGCTTGTTTGTGGGGGCAACTAATGAAAAACTGTTTTTT. This encodes CASSLFVGATNEKLFF.

The chain recombines TRBV9 with TRBJ2-3; a weak D match, TRBD2 (5 bases). The V end lost 2 bases, the J end lost 2 bases, and 15 bases lay between the germline ends. CDR3 length equals 16 residues. Germline V CDR1 and CDR2: SGDLS, YYNGEE. CDR3 region: CASSVGGYSFTDTQYF. The CDR3 DNA reads TGTGCCAGCAGCGTCGGAGGATACAGCTTCACAGATACGCAGTATTTT.

The V and J genes are TRBV14 and TRBJ2-3; tentatively, D is TRBD2 (6 bases). Germline V gene data show CDR1 as SGHDN and CDR2 as FVKESK. V lost 2 bases and J 1 base, leaving 7 bases between the germline ends. The CDR3 totals 14 residues. The CDR3: CASSQPGGTDTQYF. CDR3 nucleotides: TGTGCCAGCAGCCAACCGGGGGGCACAGATACGCAGTATTTT.

The rearrangement joins TRBV29-1 to TRBJ2-2, with 7 bases that match TRBD2. Germline V lookup: CDR1 SQVTM, CDR2 ANQGSEA. With 4 bases clipped from V and 5 bases from J, the junction kept 4 bases outside the gene matches. CDR3 size: 13 residues. CDR3 DNA sequence: TGCAGCGTTGGGGAGGGGCGTACCGGGGAGCTGTTTTTT. Its translation is CSVGEGRTGELFF.

V and J are TRBV19 and TRBJ2-4; TRBD2 is a possible D gene (6 bases). The V and J ends lost 5 bases and 0 bases respectively, with 11 bases between them. CDR3 length equals 15 residues. Germline V CDR1 and CDR2: LNHDA, SQIVND (reference sequence). CDR3 region: CASSFPGLAKNIQYF. The CDR3 DNA sequence: TGTGCCAGTAGTTTTCCGGGACTAGCCAAAAACATTCAGTACTTC.

This chain joins TRBV6-6 and TRBJ1-4; unclear D gene. Trimming pared 0 bases from V and 5 bases from J, leaving 13 bases between. This CDR3 is built from 16 residues. CDR1 and CDR2 from the germline V gene are MNHNY and SVGAGI (reference sequence). The CDR3 sequence is CASSYSAGDSNEKLFF. The CDR3 DNA follows: TGTGCCAGCAGTTACTCCGCAGGCGATTCCAATGAAAAACTGTTTTTT.

V and J are TRBV7-7 and TRBJ2-1; D may be TRBD2 (6 bases). Germline V gene data show CDR1 as SSHAT and CDR2 as FNYEAQ (reference sequence). The CDR3 runs 16 residues. The germline V and J ends were trimmed by 1 base and 0 bases, with 10 bases remaining between them. The CDR3 nucleotides are TGTGCCAGCAGCTTAGGACCGGGAGCCTCCTACAATGAGCAGTTCTTC. Protein sequence: CASSLGPGASYNEQFF.

In its sample, this clone was seen once. The rearrangement links TRBV23-1 to TRBJ2-3; 8 bases are a match to TRBD1. TRBV23-1 is filed as an ORF, its function uncertain. The CDR3 is 15 residues long. V lost 7 bases to trimming and J lost 5 bases; unmatched junction nucleotides: 11. The CDR3 DNA reads as TGCGCCAGCAACCAGCCCCGACAGGGGTTAGATACGCAGTATTTT. It specifies CASNQPRQGLDTQYF.

V and J are TRBV18 and TRBJ2-4; D gene unclear. This CDR3 is 11 amino acids long. Trimming cost V 6 bases and J 8 bases, with 8 bases left between them. Germline V gene data show CDR1 as KGHSH and CDR2 as LQKENI. The CDR3: CASSSKDIQYF. DNA of the CDR3: TGTGCCAGCTCCTCCAAGGACATTCAGTACTTC.